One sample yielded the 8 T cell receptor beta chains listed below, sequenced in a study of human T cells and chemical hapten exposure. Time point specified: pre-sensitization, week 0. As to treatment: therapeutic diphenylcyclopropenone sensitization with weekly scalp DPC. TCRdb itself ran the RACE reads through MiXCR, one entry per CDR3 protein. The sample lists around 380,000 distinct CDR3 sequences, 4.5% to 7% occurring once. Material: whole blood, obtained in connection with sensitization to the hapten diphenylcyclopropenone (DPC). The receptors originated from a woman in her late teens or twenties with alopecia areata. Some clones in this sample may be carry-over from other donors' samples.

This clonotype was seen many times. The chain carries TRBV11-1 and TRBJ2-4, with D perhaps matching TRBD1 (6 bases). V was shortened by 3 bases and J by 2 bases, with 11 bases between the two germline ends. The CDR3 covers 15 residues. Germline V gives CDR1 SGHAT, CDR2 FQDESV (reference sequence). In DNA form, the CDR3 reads TGTGCCAGCAGCTTGGGGGCCCTAACCAAAAACATTCAGTACTTC. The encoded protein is CASSLGALTKNIQYF.

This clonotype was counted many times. The CDR3 DNA reads as TGCGCCAGCAGCTTTCCCAGCGGGCCGGAGACCCAGTACTTC. Residues: CASSFPSGPETQYF. The chain couples TRBV5-1 to TRBJ2-5, with D possibly being TRBD2 (6 bases). Between the trimmed V and J ends, which lost 2 bases and 5 bases, there was a span of 13 bases. This CDR3 region has 14 residues. Germline V gene data show CDR1 as SGHRS and CDR2 as YFSETQ.

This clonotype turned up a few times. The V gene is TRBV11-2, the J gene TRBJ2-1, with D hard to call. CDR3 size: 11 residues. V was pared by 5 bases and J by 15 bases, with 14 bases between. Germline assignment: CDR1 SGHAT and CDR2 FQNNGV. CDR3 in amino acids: CASSLGPLWFF. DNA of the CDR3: TGTGCCAGCAGCCTGGGCCCACTCTGGTTCTTC.

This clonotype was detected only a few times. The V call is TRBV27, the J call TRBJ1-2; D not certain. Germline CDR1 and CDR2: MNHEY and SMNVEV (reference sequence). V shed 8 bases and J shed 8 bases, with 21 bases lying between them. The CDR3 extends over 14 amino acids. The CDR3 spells CASGTNSPESGYTF. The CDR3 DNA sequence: TGTGCCAGCGGCACAAACAGTCCAGAGAGCGGCTACACCTTC.

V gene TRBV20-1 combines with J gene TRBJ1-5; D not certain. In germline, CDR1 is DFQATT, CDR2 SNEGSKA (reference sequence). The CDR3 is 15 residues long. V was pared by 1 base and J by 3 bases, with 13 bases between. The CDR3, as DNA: TGCAGTGCTAGAGGAATCGGCGGGAACAATCAGCCCCAGCATTTT. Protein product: CSARGIGGNNQPQHF.

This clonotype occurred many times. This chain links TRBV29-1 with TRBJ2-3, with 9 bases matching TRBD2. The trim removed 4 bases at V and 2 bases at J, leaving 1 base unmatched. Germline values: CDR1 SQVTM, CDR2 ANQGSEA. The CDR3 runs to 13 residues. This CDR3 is CSVGLAVTDTQYF. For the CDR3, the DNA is TGCAGCGTTGGACTAGCGGTCACAGATACGCAGTATTTT.

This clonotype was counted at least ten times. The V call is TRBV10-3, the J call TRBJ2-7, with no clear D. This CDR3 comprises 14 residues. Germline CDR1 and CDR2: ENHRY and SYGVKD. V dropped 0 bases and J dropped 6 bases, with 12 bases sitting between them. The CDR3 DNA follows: TGTGCCATCAGTGAGTCGTCCATAGCTAGCGAGCAGTACTTC. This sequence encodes CAISESSIASEQYF.

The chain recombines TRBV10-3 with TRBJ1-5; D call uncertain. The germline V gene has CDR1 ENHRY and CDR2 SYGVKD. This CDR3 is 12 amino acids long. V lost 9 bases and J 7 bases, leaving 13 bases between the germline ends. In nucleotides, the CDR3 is TGTGCCATTGCTGCAGAGAGCCAGCCCCAGCATTTT. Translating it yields CAIAAESQPQHF.